This T cell receptor beta chain is drawn from a study of early T cells in non-severe SARS-CoV-2 infection. Study background: Bulk RNA taken from unsorted whole blood was sequenced, leaving chains unpaired. Findings of the study overall: VDJdb-based annotation leaned toward anti-spike CD8 responses and missed private and CD4 specificities.

CDR1 and CDR2 from the germline V gene are ENHRY and SYGVKD. This CDR3 is 15 amino acids long. Between the trimmed V and J ends, which lost 11 bases and 4 bases, there was a span of 21 bases. This clonotype appeared many times. What it binds is not known. In the library, individual cDNA molecules carried attached unique molecular identifiers. Each CDR3 protein gets one entry after TCRdb re-called the 5' RACE reads with MiXCR. The sample has roughly 30,000 distinct CDR3 sequences, roughly 7% seen once. The sequence was collected from an adult who was a healthcare worker with PCR-confirmed SARS-CoV-2 infection or an uninfected control (not recorded which). The chain carries TRBV10-3 and TRBJ2-1, with D maybe TRBD2 (6 bases). Input material: whole blood. The CDR3 here is CAAKPTSSGYNEQFF. CDR3 coding DNA: TGTGCCGCTAAACCAACTAGCTCGGGGTACAATGAGCAGTTCTTC.